This T cell receptor beta chain was found in a study of beta chain features in type 1 diabetes. Whole-study findings and limits: Compared with healthy donors, patients appeared to share more similar naive, central memory and regulatory TCRB repertoires.

The study reverse transcribed the entire isolated RNA, so it sequenced expressed TCRB transcripts. Profiled with immunoSEQ multiplex PCR; TCRdb holds only in-frame clones, not every one. The sample includes hundreds of thousands of clones, approximately 14% of them seen just once. Only a few counts were recorded for this clone. Its antigen is unknown. Germline values: CDR1 SGHDT, CDR2 YYEEEE. The junction had 16 bases not matched to a gene; V was cut back by 1 base and J by 8 bases. CDR3 length: 18 amino acids. Sequencing input: central memory CD4+ T cells from blood. The sequence was collected from a man younger than 40 in good health. The chain carries TRBV5-6 and TRBJ2-1; TRBD2 agrees at 9 bases. CDR3 loop: CASSLSPKLGLAIHEQFF. For the CDR3, the DNA is TGTGCCAGCAGCTTGTCCCCCAAGTTGGGACTAGCTATACATGAGCAGTTCTTC. The whole variable domain, filled in from reference TRBV5-6 and TRBJ2-1, reads DAGVTQSPTHLIKTRGQQVTLRCSPKSGHDTVSWYQQALGQGPQFIFQYYEEEERQRGNFPDRFSGHQFPNYSSELNVNALLLGDSALYLCASSLSPKLGLAIHEQFFGPGTRLTVL.